This T cell receptor beta chain derives from a study of T-cell reconstitution after alpha-beta-depleted transplantation in children. This clonotype was counted many times. Trimming removed 10 bases from V and 6 bases from J; junction bases left unmatched: 5. The CDR3 loop spans 11 amino acids. CDR1 and CDR2 (germline): MNHEY, SVGAGI. TCRbeta library preparation incorporated unique molecular identifiers. A single record per CDR3 protein comes from TCRdb applying MiXCR to the PCR reads. The sample consists of 90,000 to 100,000 distinct CDR3 sequences, about 12% of them appearing once. Sequencing used PBMCs from the stem cell graft donor, obtained from the stem cell graft. This rearrangement joins TRBV6-5 to TRBJ1-1; 7 bases match TRBD1. This clonotype was sampled from a human donor who donated a stem cell graft to a child with inherited bone marrow failure. The CDR3 bases are TGTGCCACCCACAGGGGCCCTGAAGCTTTCTTT. Its translation is CATHRGPEAFF.